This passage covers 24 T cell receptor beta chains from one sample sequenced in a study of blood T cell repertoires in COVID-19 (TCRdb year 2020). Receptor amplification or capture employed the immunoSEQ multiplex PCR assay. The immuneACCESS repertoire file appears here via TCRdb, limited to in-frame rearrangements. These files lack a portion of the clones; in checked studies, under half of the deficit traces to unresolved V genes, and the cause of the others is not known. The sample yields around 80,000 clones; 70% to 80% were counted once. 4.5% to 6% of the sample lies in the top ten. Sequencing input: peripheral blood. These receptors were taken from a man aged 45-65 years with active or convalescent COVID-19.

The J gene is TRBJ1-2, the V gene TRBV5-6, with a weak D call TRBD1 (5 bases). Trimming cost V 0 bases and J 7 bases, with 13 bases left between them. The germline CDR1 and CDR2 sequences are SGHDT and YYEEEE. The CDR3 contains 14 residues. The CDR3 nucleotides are TGTGCCAGCAGCTTGGATTGGACAAATGGTGGCTACACCTTC. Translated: CASSLDWTNGGYTF. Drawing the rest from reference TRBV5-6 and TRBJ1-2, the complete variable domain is DAGVTQSPTHLIKTRGQQVTLRCSPKSGHDTVSWYQQALGQGPQFIFQYYEEEERQRGNFPDRFSGHQFPNYSSELNVNALLLGDSALYLCASSLDWTNGGYTFGSGTRLTVV.

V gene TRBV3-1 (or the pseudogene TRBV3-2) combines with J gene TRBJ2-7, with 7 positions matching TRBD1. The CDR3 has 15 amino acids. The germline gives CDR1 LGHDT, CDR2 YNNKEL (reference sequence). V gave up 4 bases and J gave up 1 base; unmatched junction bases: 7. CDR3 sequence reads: CASSPSTGASYEQYF. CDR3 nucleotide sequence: TGTGCCAGCAGCCCTAGCACAGGGGCGTCCTACGAGCAGTACTTC.

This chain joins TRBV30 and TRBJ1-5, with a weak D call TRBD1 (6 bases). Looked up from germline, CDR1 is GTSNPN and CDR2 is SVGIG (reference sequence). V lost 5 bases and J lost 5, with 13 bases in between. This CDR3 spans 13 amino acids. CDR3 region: CAWGIGGDQPQHF. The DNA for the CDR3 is TGTGCCTGGGGGATAGGGGGGGATCAGCCCCAGCATTTT. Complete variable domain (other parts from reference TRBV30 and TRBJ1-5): SQTIHQWPATLVQPVGSPLSLECTVEGTSNPNLYWYRQAAGRGLQLLFYSVGIGQISSEVPQNLSASRPQDRQFILSSKKLLLSDSGFYLCAWGIGGDQPQHFGDGTRLSIL.

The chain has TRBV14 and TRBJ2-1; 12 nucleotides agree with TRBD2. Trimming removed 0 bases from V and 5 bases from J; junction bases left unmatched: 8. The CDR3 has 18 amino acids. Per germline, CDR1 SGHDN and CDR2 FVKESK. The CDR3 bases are TGTGCCAGCAGCCAAGATCTTCCCCTAGCGGGGGGGAACAATGAGCAGTTCTTC. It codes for CASSQDLPLAGGNNEQFF. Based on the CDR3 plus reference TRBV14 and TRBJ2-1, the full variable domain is EAGVTQFPSHSVIEKGQTVTLRCDPISGHDNLYWYRRVMGKEIKFLLHFVKESKQDESGMPNNRFLAERTGGTYSTLKVQPAELEDSGVYFCASSQDLPLAGGNNEQFFGPGTRLTVL.

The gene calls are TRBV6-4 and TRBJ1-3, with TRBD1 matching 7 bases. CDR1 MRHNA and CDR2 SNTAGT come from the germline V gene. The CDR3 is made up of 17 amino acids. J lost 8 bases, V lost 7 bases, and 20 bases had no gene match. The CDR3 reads CASTRTGSKGIRDTIYF. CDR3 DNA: TGTGCCAGCACCCGGACAGGTAGCAAGGGTATTCGGGACACCATATATTTT.

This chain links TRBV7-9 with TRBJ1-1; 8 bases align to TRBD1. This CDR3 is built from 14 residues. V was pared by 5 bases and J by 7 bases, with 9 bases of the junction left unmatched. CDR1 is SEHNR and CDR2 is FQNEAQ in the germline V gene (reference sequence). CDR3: CASSPREQGGEAFF. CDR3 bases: TGTGCCAGCAGCCCACGAGAACAGGGGGGTGAAGCTTTCTTT.

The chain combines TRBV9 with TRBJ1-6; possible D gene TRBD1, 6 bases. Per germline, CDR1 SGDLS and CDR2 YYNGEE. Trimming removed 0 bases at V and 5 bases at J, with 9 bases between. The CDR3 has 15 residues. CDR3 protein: CASSVAGQHNSPLHF. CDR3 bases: TGTGCCAGCAGCGTAGCAGGACAGCATAATTCACCCCTCCACTTT.

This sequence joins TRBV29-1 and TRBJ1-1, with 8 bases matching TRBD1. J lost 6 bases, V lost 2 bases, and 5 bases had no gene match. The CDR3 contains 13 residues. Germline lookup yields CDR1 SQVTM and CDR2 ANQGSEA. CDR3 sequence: CSVEQGALAEAFF. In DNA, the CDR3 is TGCAGCGTTGAACAGGGGGCGCTGGCTGAAGCTTTCTTT.

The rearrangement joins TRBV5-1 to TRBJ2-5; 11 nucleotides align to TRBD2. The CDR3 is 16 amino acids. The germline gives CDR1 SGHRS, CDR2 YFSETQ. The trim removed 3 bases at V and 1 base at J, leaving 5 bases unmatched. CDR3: CASSSGLAVTQETQYF. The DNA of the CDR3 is TGCGCCAGCAGCTCGGGACTAGCGGTAACCCAAGAGACCCAGTACTTC.

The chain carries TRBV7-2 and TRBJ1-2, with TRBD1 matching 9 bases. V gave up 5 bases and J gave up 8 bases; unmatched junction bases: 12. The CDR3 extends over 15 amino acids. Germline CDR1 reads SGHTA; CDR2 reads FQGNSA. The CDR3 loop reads CASSLGGTGGAGYTF. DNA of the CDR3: TGTGCCAGCAGCCTTGGGGGCACAGGGGGCGCGGGCTACACCTTC.

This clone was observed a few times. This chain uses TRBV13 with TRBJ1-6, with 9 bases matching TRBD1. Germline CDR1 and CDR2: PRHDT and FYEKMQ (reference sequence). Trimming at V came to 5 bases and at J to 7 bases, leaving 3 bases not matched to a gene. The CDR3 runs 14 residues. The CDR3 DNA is TGTGCCAGCAGCGAAGGACAGGGGAATTCACCCCTCCACTTT. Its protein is CASSEGQGNSPLHF.

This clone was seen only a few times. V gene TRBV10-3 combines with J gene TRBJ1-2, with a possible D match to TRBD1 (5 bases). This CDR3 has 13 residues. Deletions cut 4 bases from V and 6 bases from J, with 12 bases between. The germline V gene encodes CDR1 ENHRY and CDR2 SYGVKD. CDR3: CAISGTGKDGYTF. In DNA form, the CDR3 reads TGTGCCATCAGTGGAACAGGAAAGGATGGCTACACCTTC.

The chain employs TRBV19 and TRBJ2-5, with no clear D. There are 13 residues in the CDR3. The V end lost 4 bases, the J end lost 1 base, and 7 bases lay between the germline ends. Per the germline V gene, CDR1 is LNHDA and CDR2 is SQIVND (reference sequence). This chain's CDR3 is CASSKLFQETQYF. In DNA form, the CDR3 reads TGTGCCAGTAGTAAACTATTCCAAGAGACCCAGTACTTC.

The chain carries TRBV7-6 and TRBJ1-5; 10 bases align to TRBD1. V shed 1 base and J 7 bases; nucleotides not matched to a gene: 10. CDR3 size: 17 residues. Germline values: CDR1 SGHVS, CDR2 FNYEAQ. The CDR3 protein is CASSLVPETGGGQPQHF. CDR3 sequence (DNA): TGTGCCAGCAGCTTAGTGCCGGAGACAGGGGGCGGACAGCCCCAGCATTTT. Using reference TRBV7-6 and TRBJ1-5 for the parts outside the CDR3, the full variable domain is GAGVSQSPRYKVTKRGQDVALRCDPISGHVSLYWYRQALGQGPEFLTYFNYEAQQDKSGLPNDRFSAERPEGSISTLTIQRTEQRDSAMYRCASSLVPETGGGQPQHFGDGTRLSIL.

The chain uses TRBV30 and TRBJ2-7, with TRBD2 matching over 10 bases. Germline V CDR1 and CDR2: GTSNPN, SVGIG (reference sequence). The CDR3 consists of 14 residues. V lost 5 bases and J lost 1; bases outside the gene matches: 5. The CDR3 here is CAWGGLAESYEQYF. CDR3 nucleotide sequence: TGTGCCTGGGGCGGACTAGCGGAATCCTACGAGCAGTACTTC.

The CDR3: CASSFRGTGGTDTQYF. The CDR3 coding sequence is TGCGCCAGCAGCTTCCGCGGGACAGGGGGCACAGATACGCAGTATTTT. J is TRBJ2-3 and V is TRBV5-1; 10 positions agree with TRBD1. Germline lookup yields CDR1 SGHRS and CDR2 YFSETQ. CDR3 size: 16 residues. J gave up 1 base and V 2 bases, and 4 bases lay outside the gene matches.

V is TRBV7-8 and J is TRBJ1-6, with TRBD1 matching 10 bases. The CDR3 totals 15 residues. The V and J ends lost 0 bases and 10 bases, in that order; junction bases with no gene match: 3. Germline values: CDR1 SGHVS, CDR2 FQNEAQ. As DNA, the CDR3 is TGTGCCAGCAGCTTAGCTGGACAGGGGGGCTCACCCCTCCACTTT. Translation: CASSLAGQGGSPLHF.

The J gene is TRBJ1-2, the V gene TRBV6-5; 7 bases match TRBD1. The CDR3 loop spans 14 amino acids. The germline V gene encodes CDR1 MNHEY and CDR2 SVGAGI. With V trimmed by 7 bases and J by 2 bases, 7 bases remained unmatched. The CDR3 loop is CASNRQGGNYGYTF. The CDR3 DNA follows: TGTGCCAGCAATCGACAGGGAGGCAACTATGGCTACACCTTC.

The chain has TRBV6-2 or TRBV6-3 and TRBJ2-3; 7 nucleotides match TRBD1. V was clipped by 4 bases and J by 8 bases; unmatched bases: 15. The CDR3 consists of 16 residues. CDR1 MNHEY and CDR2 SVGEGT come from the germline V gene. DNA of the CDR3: TGTGCCAGCAGTTTTCTCTCGGGCGGGCCAGGGGGTACGCAGTATTTT. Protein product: CASSFLSGGPGGTQYF.

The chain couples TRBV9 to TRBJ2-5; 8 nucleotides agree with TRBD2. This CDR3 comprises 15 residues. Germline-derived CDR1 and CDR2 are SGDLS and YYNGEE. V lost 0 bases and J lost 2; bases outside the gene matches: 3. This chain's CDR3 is CASSVAGGSQETQYF. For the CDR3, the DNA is TGTGCCAGCAGCGTAGCGGGGGGGAGTCAAGAGACCCAGTACTTC. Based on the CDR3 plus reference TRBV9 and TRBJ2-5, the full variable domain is DSGVTQTPKHLITATGQRVTLRCSPRSGDLSVYWYQQSLDQGLQFLIQYYNGEERAKGNILERFSAQQFPDLHSELNLSSLELGDSALYFCASSVAGGSQETQYFGPGTRLLVL.

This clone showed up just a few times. The DNA of the CDR3 is TGCGCCAGCAGCCAAGAGGCGGCCGGGGGGGGCACAGATACGCAGTATTTT. Residues: CASSQEAAGGGTDTQYF. V is TRBV4-3 and J is TRBJ2-3, with 8 bases that match TRBD2. The J segment lost 1 base and the V segment lost 0 bases, leaving 6 bases of the junction unmatched. Per the germline V gene, CDR1 is LGHNA and CDR2 is YSLEER. CDR3 length: 17 residues.

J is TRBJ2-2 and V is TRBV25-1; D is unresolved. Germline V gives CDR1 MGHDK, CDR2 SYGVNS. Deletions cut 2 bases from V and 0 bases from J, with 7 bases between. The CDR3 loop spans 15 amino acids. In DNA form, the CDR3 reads TGTGCCAGCAGTGAAATTGGCACGAACACCGGGGAGCTGTTTTTT. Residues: CASSEIGTNTGELFF.

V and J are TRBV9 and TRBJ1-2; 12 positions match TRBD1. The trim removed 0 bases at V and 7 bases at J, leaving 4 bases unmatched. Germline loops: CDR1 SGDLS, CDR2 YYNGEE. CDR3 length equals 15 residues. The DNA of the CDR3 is TGTGCCAGCAGCGTAGAGGGACAGGGGGCGTCTGGCTACACCTTC. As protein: CASSVEGQGASGYTF.

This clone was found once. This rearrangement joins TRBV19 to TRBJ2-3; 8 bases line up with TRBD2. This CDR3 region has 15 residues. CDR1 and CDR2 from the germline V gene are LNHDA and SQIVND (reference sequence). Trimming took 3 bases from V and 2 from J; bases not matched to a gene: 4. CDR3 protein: CASSMPGGDTDTQYF. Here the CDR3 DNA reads TGTGCCAGTAGTATGCCGGGGGGGGACACAGATACGCAGTATTTT.